The 5 T cell receptor beta chains below come from one sample, sequenced in a study of OX40 agonist ivuxolimab in advanced cancers. Libraries were built with the immunoSEQ multiplex PCR assay. The table comes from immuneACCESS by way of TCRdb, which keeps in-frame sequences with V and J called. Part of the clones is missing from these tables; in studies checked, under half for an unresolved V gene and the rest for unknown reasons. The sample table records around 70,000 clones; 92% of these occur just once. The top ten clonotypes cover 7.6% of the sample. The specimen comprised CD4+ or CD8+ T cells sorted from blood, sampled in a trial of the OX40 agonist ivuxolimab. Receptors were obtained from an adult with an advanced solid tumor such as melanoma, head and neck, liver or kidney cancer.

The chain has TRBV5-1 and TRBJ2-7; no clear D. The CDR3 consists of 13 residues. Trimming stripped 1 base from V and 2 bases from J, with 7 bases between. The germline CDR1 and CDR2 sequences are SGHRS and YFSETQ. The CDR3 loop is CASSLSSTYEQYF. The CDR3 DNA reads as TGCGCCAGCAGCTTGAGTTCCACCTACGAGCAGTACTTC.

The chain links TRBV7-8 to TRBJ1-4; TRBD1 aligns across 7 bases. With 2 bases clipped from V and 8 bases from J, the junction kept 8 bases outside the gene matches. Germline CDR1 is SGHVS and CDR2 is FQNEAQ. The CDR3 loop spans 15 amino acids. CDR3 protein: CASSLTGTAEEKLFF. The CDR3 DNA sequence: TGTGCCAGCAGCTTAACCGGGACAGCTGAAGAAAAACTGTTTTTT.

J is TRBJ2-1 and V is TRBV19; TRBD2 matches at 7 bases. Germline V gives CDR1 LNHDA, CDR2 SQIVND (reference sequence). V gave up 10 bases and J gave up 6 bases; unmatched junction bases: 12. CDR3 size: 14 residues. The CDR3 here is CATRARGSLNEQFF. As DNA, the CDR3 is TGTGCCACCCGAGCGCGGGGGAGTCTCAATGAGCAGTTCTTC.

The rearrangement joins TRBV29-1 to TRBJ2-7; D possibly corresponds to TRBD1 (6 bases). Germline V lookup: CDR1 SQVTM, CDR2 ANQGSEA. This CDR3 is 15 amino acids long. V was shortened by 0 bases and J by 4 bases, with 16 bases between the two germline ends. CDR3 sequence (DNA): TGCAGCGTTGAAGACCCCGGGACACCCTCTTACGAGCAGTACTTC. Its protein product is CSVEDPGTPSYEQYF.

This chain connects TRBV11-3 to TRBJ2-1; D remains unclear. Per germline, CDR1 SGHNT and CDR2 YENEEA. V lost 4 bases and J lost 1, with 5 bases in between. This CDR3 spans 13 amino acids. CDR3 protein: CASSWGSYNEQFF. In nucleotides, the CDR3 is TGTGCCAGCAGCTGGGGATCCTACAATGAGCAGTTCTTC. The full variable domain, with the rest looked up from reference TRBV11-3 and TRBJ2-1, is EAGVVQSPRYKIIEKKQPVAFWCNPISGHNTLYWYLQNLGQGPELLIRYENEEAVDDSQLPKDRFSAERLKGVDSTLKIQPAELGDSAVYLCASSWGSYNEQFFGPGTRLTVL.